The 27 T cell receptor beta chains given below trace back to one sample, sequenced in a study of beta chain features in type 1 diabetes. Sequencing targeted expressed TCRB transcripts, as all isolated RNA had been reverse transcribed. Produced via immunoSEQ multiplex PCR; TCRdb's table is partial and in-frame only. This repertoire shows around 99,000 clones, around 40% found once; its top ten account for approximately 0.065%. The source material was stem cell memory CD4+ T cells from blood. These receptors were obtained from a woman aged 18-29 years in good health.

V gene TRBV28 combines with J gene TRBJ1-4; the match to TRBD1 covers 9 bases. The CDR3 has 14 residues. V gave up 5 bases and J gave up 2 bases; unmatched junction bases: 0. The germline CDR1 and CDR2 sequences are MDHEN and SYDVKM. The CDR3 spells CASSGTGTNEKLFF. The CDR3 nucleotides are TGTGCCAGCAGTGGGACAGGGACTAATGAAAAACTGTTTTTT.

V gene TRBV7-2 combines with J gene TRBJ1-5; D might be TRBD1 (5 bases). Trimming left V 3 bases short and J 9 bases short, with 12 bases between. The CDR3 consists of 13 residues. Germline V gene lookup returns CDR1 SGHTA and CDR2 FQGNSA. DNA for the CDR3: TGTGCCAGCAGCTTGGGGGGGTTCAGGCCCCAGCATTTT. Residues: CASSLGGFRPQHF.

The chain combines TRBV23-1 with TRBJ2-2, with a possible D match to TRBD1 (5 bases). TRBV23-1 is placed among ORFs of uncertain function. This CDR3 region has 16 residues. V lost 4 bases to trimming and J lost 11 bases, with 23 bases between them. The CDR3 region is CASSLISTSSRGELFF. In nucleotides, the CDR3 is TGCGCCAGCAGTCTTATTTCTACATCCTCTAGGGGAGAGCTGTTTTTT.

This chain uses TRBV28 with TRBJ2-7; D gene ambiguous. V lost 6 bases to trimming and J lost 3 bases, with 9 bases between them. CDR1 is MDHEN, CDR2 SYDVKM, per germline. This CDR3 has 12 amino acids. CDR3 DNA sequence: TGTGCCAGCAGCACCCCGGGCTACGAGCAGTACTTC. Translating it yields CASSTPGYEQYF.

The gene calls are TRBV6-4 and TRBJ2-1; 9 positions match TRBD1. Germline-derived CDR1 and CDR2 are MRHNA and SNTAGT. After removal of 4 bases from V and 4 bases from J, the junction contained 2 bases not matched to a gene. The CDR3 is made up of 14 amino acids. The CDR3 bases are TGTGCCAGCAGTGTGACAGGGGGATACAATGAGCAGTTCTTC. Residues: CASSVTGGYNEQFF.

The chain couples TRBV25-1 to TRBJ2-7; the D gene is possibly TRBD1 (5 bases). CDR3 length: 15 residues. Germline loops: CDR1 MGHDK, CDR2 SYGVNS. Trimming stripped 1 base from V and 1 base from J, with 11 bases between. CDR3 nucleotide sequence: TGTGCCAGCAGTGAATTGGGAAGGGGTTCCTACGAGCAGTACTTC. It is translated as CASSELGRGSYEQYF.

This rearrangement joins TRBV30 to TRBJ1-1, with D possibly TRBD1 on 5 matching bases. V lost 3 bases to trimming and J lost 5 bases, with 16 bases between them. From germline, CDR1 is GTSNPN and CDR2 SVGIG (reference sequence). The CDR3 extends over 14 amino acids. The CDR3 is CAWSIGATRTEAFF. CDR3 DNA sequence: TGTGCCTGGAGCATTGGGGCCACCCGGACTGAAGCTTTCTTT.

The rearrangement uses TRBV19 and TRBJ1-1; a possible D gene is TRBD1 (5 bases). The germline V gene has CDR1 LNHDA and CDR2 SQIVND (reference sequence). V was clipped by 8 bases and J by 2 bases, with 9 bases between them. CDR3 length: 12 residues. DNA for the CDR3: TGTGCCAGTGCCGACAGAAACACTGAAGCTTTCTTT. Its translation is CASADRNTEAFF.

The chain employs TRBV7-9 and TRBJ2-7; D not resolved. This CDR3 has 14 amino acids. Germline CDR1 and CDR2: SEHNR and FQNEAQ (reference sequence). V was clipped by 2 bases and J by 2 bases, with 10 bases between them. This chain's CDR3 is CASSLLGRTYEQYF. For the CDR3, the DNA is TGTGCCAGCAGCTTATTGGGCAGGACCTACGAGCAGTACTTC. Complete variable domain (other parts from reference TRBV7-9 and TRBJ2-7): DTGVSQNPRHKITKRGQNVTFRCDPISEHNRLYWYRQTLGQGPEFLTYFQNEAQLEKSRLLSDRFSAERPKGSFSTLEIQRTEQGDSAMYLCASSLLGRTYEQYFGPGTRLTVT.

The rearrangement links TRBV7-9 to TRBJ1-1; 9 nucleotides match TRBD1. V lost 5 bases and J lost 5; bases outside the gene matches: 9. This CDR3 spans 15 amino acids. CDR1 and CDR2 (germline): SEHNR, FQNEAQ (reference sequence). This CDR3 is CASSANRGLLTEAFF. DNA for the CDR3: TGTGCCAGCAGCGCTAACAGGGGGCTGTTAACTGAAGCTTTCTTT. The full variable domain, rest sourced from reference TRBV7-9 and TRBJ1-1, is DTGVSQNPRHKITKRGQNVTFRCDPISEHNRLYWYRQTLGQGPEFLTYFQNEAQLEKSRLLSDRFSAERPKGSFSTLEIQRTEQGDSAMYLCASSANRGLLTEAFFGQGTRLTVV.

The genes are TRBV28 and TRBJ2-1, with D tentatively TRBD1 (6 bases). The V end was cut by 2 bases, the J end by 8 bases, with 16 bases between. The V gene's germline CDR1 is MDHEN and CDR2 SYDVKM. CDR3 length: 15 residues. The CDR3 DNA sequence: TGTGCCAGCAGTTTAAGGGGGAGAGGGTCGGATGAGCAGTTCTTC. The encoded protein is CASSLRGRGSDEQFF.

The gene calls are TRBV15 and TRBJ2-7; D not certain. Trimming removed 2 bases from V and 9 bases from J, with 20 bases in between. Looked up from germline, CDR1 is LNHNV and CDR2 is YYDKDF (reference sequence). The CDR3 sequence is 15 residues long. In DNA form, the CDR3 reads TGTGCCACCAGCAGACCGATATCGGGTGTCTATTGGCAGTACTTC. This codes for CATSRPISGVYWQYF.

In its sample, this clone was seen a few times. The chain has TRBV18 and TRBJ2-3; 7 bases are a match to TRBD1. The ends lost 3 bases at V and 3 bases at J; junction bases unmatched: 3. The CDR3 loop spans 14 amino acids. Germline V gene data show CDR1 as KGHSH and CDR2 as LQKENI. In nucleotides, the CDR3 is TGTGCCAGCTCACCTACAGGGGTTACAGATACGCAGTATTTT. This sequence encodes CASSPTGVTDTQYF.

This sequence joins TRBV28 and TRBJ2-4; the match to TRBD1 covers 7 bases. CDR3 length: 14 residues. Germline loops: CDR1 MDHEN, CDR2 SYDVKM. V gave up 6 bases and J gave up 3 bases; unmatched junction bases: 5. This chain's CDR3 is CASSPTGVKNIQYF. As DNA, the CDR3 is TGTGCCAGCAGCCCTACAGGGGTCAAAAACATTCAGTACTTC.

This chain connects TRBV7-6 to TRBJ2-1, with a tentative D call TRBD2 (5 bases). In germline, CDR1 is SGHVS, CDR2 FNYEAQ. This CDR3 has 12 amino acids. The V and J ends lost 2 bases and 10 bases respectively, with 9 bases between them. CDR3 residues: CASSLRGNEQFF. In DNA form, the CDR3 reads TGTGCCAGCAGCTTACGAGGGAACGAGCAGTTCTTC.

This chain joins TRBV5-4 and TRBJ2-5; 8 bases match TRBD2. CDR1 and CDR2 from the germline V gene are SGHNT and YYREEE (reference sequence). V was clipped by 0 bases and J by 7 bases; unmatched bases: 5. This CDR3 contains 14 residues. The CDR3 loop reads CASSLGGLEVTQYF. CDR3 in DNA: TGTGCCAGCAGCTTGGGGGGACTAGAAGTGACCCAGTACTTC.

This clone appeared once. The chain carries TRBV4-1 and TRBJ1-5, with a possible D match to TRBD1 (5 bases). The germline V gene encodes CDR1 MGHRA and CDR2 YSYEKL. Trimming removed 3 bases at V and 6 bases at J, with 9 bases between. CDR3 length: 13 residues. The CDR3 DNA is TGCGCCAGCAGCCACTCAGGGTCTCAGCCCCAGCATTTT. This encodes CASSHSGSQPQHF.

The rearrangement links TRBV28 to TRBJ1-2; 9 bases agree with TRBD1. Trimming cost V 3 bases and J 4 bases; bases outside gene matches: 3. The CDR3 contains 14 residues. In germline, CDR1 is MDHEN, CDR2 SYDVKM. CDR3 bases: TGTGCCAGCAGTTTCGACAGGGGGGTCTATGGCTACACCTTC. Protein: CASSFDRGVYGYTF.

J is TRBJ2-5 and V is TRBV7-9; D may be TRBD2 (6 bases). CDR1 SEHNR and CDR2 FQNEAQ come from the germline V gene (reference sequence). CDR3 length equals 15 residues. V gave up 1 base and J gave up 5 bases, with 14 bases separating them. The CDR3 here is CASSLVRTSKETQYF. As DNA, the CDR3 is TGTGCCAGCAGCTTAGTTCGAACTAGCAAGGAGACCCAGTACTTC.

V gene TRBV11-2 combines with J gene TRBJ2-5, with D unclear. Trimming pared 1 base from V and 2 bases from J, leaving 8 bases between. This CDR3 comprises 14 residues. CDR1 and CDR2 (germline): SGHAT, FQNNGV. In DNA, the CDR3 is TGTGCCAGCAGCTTAGCGCTCACTCAAGAGACCCAGTACTTC. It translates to CASSLALTQETQYF.

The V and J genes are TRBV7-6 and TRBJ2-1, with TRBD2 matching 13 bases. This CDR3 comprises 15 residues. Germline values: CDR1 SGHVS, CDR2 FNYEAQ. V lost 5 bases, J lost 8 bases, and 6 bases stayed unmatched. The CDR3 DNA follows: TGTGCCAGCAGCCCCGGGACTAGCGGGACTTATGAGCAGTTCTTC. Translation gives CASSPGTSGTYEQFF.

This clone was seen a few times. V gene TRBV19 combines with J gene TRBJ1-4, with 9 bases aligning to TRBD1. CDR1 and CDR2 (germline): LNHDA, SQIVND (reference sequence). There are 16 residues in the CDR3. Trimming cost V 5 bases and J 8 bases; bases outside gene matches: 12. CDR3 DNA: TGTGCCAGTAGTGTTTGGTTGGGACAGGGAGGCGAAAAACTGTTTTTT. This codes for CASSVWLGQGGEKLFF.

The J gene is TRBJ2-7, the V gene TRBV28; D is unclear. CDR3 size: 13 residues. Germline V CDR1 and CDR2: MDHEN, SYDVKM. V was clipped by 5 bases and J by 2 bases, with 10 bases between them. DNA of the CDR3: TGTGCCAGCAGTGGGCCGGCGACCTACGAGCAGTACTTC. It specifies CASSGPATYEQYF.

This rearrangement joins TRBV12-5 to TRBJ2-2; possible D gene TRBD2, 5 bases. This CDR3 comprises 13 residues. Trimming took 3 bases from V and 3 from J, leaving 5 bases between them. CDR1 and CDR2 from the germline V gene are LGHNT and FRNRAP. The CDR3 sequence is CASGLADTGELFF. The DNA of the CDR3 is TGTGCTAGTGGTTTAGCGGACACCGGGGAGCTGTTTTTT.

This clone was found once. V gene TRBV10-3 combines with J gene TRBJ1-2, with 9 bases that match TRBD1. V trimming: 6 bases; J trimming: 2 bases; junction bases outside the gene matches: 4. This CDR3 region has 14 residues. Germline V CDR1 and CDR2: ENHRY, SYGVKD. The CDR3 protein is CAIRPGTGNYGYTF. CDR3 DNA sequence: TGTGCCATCAGACCCGGGACAGGGAACTATGGCTACACCTTC.

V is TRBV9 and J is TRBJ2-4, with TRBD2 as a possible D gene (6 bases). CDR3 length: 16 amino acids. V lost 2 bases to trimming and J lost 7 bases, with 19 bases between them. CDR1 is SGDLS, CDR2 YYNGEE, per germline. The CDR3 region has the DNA TGTGCCAGCAGCGTGGAAACCGTGGGGGGATTGAACATTCAGTACTTC. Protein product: CASSVETVGGLNIQYF. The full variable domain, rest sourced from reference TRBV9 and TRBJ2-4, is DSGVTQTPKHLITATGQRVTLRCSPRSGDLSVYWYQQSLDQGLQFLIQYYNGEERAKGNILERFSAQQFPDLHSELNLSSLELGDSALYFCASSVETVGGLNIQYFGAGTRLSVL.

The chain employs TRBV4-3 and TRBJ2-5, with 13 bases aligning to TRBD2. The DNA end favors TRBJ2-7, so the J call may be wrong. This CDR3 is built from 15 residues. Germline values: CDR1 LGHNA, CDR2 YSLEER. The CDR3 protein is CASSRGLAGNYEQYF. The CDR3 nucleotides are TGCGCCAGCAGCCGGGGACTAGCGGGGAACTACGAGCAGTACTTC.